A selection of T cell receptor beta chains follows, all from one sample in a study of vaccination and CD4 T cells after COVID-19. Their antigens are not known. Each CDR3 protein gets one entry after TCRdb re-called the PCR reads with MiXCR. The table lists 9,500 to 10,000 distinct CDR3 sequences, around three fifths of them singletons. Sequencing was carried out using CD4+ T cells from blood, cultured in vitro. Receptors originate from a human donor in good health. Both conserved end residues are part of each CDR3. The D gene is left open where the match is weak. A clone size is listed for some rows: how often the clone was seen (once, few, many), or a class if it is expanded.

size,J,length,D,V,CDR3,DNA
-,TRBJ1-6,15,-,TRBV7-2,CASSLRLGKNSPLHF,TGTGCCAGCAGCTTAAGGCTGGGGAAGAATTCACCCCTCCACTTT
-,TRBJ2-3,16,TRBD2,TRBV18,CASSPPASGGRDTQYF,TGTGCCAGCTCACCACCGGCGAGCGGGGGTCGAGATACGCAGTATTTT
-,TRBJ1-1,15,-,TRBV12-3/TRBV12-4,CASSMKGDMNTEAFF,TGTGCCAGCAGCATGAAGGGAGACATGAACACTGAAGCTTTCTTT
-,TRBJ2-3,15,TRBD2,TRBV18,CASSPLSGVKDTQYF,TGTGCCAGCTCACCATTAAGCGGGGTGAAAGATACGCAGTATTTT
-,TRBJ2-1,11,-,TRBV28,CASSLGGEQFF,TGTGCCAGCAGTTTAGGAGGTGAGCAGTTCTTC
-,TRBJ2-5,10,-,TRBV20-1,CSPVGETQYF,TGCAGTCCAGTTGGCGAGACCCAGTACTTC
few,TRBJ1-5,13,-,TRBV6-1,CASSRTVNQPQHF,TGTGCCAGCAGTCGGACCGTTAATCAGCCCCAGCATTTT
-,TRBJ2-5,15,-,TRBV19,CASSPGLGSLKTQYF,TGTGCCAGTAGTCCCGGACTGGGATCGTTGAAGACCCAGTACTTC
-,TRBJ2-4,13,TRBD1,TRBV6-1,CASSGLRDSIQYF,TGTGCCAGCAGTGGGCTCCGGGACAGCATTCAGTACTTC
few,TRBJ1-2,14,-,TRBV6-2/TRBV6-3,CASSYSTRGGGYTF,TGTGCCAGCAGTTACTCGACCAGGGGTGGTGGCTACACCTTC
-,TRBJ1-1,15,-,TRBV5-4,CASSPEIGGNTEAFF,TGTGCCAGCAGCCCTGAAATAGGAGGGAACACTGAAGCTTTCTTT
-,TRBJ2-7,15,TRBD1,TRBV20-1,CSAPRPGQGLWEQYF,TGCAGTGCTCCTCGACCGGGACAGGGGCTTTGGGAGCAGTACTTC
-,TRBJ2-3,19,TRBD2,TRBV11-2,CASSSPRRLAGGSTDTQYF,TGTGCCAGCAGCTCACCGCGGAGACTAGCGGGGGGGAGCACAGATACGCAGTATTTT
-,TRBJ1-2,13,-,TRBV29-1,CSVERSRGYGYTF,TGCAGCGTTGAACGATCCAGGGGCTATGGCTACACCTTC
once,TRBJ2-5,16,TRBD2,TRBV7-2,CASSSRERGGQETQYF,TGTGCCAGCAGCTCTCGTGAGCGGGGGGGCCAGGAGACCCAGTACTTC
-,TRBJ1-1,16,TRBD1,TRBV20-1,CSARGAGGASNTEAFF,TGCAGTGCTAGAGGTGCAGGGGGCGCCTCCAACACTGAAGCTTTCTTT
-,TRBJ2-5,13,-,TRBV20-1,CSARVPWQAPQYF,TGCAGTGCTAGAGTCCCCTGGCAGGCGCCCCAGTACTTC
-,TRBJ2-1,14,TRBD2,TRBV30,CAWTGRGFYNEQFF,TGTGCCTGGACGGGGAGGGGCTTTTACAATGAGCAGTTCTTC
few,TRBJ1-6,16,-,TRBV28,CASSLIPGNYNSPLHF,TGTGCCAGCAGTTTAATCCCAGGGAACTATAATTCACCCCTCCACTTT
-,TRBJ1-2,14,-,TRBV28,CASSGGPRGYGYTF,TGTGCCAGCAGTGGGGGACCAAGAGGCTATGGCTACACCTTC
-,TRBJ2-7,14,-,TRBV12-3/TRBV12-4,CASRGGGSSYEQYF,TGTGCCAGCAGGGGTGGGGGAAGCTCCTACGAGCAGTACTTC
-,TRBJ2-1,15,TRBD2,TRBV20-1,CSARYRGESYNEQFF,TGCAGTGCTAGATATCGGGGGGAATCCTACAATGAGCAGTTCTTC
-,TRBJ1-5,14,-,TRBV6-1,CASSKGVRGSPQHF,TGTGCCAGCAGCAAGGGCGTACGCGGTTCGCCCCAGCATTTT
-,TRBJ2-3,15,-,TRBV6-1,CASRPQGSGADTQYF,TGTGCCAGCAGACCCCAGGGAAGTGGCGCAGATACGCAGTATTTT
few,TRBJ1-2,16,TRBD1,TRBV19,CASSTTGTGPPYGYTF,TGTGCCAGTAGTACGACCGGGACAGGTCCACCCTATGGCTACACCTTC
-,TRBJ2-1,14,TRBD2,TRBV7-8,CASSPTSGGNEQFF,TGTGCCAGCAGTCCGACTAGCGGGGGGAATGAGCAGTTCTTC
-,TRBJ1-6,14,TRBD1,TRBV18,CASSPGGQVRLLHF,TGTGCCAGCTCACCAGGGGGACAGGTTCGTCTCCTCCACTTT
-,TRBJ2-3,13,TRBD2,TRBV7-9,CASSPSGRDTQYF,TGTGCCAGCAGCCCTAGCGGACGAGATACGCAGTATTTT